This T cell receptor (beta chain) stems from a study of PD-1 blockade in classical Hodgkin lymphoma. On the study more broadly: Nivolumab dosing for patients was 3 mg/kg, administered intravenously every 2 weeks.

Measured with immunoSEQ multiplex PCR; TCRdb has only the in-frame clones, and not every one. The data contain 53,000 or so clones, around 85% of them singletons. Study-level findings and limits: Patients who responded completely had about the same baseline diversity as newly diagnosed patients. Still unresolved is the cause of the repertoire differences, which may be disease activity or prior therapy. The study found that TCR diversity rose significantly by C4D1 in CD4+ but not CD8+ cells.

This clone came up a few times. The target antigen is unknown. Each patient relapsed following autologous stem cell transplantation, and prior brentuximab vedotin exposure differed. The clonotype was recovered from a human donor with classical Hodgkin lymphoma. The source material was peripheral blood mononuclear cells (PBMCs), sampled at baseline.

The CDR3 nucleotides are TGCAGCGTAATAGTACCGGGACTAGCGGCCTACGAGCAGTACTTC. This codes for CSVIVPGLAAYEQYF. The chain carries TRBV29-1 and TRBJ2-7; 11 bases line up with TRBD2. The CDR3 covers 15 residues. V gave up 6 bases and J gave up 2 bases; unmatched junction bases: 9. Germline V gene sequence: CDR1 SQVTM, CDR2 ANQGSEA.